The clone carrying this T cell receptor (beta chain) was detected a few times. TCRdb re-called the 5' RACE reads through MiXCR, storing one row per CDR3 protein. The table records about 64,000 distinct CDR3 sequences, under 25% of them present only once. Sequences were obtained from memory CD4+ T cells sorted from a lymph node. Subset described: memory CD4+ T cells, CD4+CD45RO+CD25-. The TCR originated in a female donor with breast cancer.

The chain's CDR3 is CASSPSTGYYSGGGYTF. CDR3 in DNA: TGTGCCAGCAGCCCTAGTACAGGCTACTATTCGGGAGGGGGCTACACCTTC. The chain combines TRBV7-8 with TRBJ1-2, with D perhaps TRBD1 (5 bases). Germline V gene data show CDR1 as SGHVS and CDR2 as FQNEAQ. Trimming removed 5 bases at V and 8 bases at J, with 27 bases between. The CDR3 covers 17 residues.